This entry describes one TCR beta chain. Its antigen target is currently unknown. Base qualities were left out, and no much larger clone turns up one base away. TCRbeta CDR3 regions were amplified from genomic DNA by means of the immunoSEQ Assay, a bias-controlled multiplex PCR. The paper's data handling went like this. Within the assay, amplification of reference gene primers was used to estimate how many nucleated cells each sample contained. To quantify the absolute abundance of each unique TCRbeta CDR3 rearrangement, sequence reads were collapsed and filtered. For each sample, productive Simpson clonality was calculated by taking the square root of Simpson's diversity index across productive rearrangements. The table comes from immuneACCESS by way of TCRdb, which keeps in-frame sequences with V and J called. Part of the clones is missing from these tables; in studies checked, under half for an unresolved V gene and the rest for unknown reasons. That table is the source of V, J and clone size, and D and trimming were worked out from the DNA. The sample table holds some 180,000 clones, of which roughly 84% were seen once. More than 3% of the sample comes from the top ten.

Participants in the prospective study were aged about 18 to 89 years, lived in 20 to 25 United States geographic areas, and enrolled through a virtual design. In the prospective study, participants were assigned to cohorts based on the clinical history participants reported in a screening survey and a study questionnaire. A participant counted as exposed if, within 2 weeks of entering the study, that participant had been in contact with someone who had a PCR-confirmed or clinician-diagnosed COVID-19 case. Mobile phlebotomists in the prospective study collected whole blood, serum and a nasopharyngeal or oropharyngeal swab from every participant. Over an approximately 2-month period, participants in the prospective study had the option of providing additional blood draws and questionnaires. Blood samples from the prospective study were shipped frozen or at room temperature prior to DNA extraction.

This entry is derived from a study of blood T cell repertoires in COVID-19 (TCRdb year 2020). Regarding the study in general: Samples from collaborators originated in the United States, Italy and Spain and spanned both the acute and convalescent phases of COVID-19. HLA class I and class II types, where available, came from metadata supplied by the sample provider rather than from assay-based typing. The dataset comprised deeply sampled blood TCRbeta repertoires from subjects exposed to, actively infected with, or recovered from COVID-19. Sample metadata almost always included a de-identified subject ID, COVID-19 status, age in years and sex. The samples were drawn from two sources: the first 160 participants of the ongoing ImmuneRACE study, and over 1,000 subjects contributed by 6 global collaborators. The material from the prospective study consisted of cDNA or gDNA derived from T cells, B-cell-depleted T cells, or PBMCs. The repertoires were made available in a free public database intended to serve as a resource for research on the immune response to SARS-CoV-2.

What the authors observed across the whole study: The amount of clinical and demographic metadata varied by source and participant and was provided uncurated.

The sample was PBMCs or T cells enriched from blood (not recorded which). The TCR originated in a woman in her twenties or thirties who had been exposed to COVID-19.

The nucleotide sequence reads as follows: TGTGCCAGCAGCCACCGGACTAGCGGGGTCCAAGAGACCCAGTACTTC. It translates as CASSHRTSGVQETQYF. The chain links TRBV3-1 (or the pseudogene TRBV3-2) with TRBJ2-5, with 12 bases in between that match TRBD2. Here V drops 3 bases and J drops 1 base, and the junction holds 3 bases not matched to any gene. Reading from cysteine to phenylalanine, the CDR3 counts 16 amino acids. CDR3 DNA is the only sequence kept; it has 48 bases, read in frame from the first base. Taken from the germline V gene (reference sequence), the CDR1 and CDR2 loops are LGHDT and YNNKEL.